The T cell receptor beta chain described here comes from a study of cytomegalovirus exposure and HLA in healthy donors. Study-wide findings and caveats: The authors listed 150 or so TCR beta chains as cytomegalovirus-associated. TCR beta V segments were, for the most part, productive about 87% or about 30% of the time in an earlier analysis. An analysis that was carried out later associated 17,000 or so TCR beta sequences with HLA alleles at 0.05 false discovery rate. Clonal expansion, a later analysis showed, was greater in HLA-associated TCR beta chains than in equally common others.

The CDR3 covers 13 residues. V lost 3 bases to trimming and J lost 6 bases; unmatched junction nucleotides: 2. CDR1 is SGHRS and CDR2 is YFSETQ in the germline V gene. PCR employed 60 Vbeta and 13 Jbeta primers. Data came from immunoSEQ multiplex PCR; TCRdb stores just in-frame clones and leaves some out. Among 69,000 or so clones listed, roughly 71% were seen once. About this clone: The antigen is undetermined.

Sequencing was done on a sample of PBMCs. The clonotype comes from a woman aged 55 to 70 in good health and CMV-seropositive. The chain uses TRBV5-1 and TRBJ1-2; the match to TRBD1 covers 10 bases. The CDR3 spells CASSSTGGNGYTF. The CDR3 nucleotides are TGCGCCAGCAGCTCGACAGGGGGCAATGGCTACACCTTC.